This TCR beta chain was recovered during a study of radiotherapy plus CTLA-4 blockade in lung cancer. Study-wide background: In roughly 17% of patients, objective responses were seen; 31% had disease control. Findings and limits, study-wide: Clones derived from tumor TCRs expanded in blood after radiotherapy plus ipilimumab. Best predicting response, reportedly, were early blood T cell clone dynamics, with interferon-beta.

Receiving focal radiation plus CTLA-4 blockade with ipilimumab were patients who had chemo-refractory metastatic non-small-cell lung cancer. Only in-frame clones appear in the TCRdb table, and some are missing; sequencing was by immunoSEQ multiplex PCR. The sample consists of fewer than 75,000 clones, around 87% of them appearing once. V lost 0 bases and J lost 5, with 5 bases in between. The CDR3 is 12 amino acids. Germline V gene lookup returns CDR1 SGHTS and CDR2 YDEGEE. As for this clone: Its specificity is not known. The sample holds other DNA sequences that translate to the same CDR3.

The V gene is TRBV5-8, the J gene TRBJ2-5, with unresolved D. The sequences come from peripheral blood, collected from a patient treated with radiotherapy plus ipilimumab. This clonotype originated in a human donor with non-small cell lung cancer that progressed on radiotherapy plus ipilimumab. In DNA form, the CDR3 reads TGTGCCAGCAGCTTGGCCAGGGAGACCCAGTACTTC. Its protein product is CASSLARETQYF.